This T cell receptor beta chain derives from a study of cytotoxic CD8 clonotypes in ibrutinib-treated CLL. Method: immunoSEQ multiplex PCR; TCRdb's copy keeps in-frame clones and lacks some. The table has around 150,000 clones, approximately 91% seen once. The germline gives CDR1 MNHEY, CDR2 SVGAGI. V lost 11 bases to trimming and J lost 6 bases; unmatched junction nucleotides: 10. CDR3 length: 13 amino acids. With respect to this clone: Its antigen is unknown.

Study results and caveats: Treatment left the uncommon public clonotypes either contracted or stable in frequency.

The sequence was collected from a human donor with chronic lymphocytic leukemia. The sample consisted of PBMCs, taken at disease progression, from a patient treated with ibrutinib. The chain employs TRBV6-5 and TRBJ2-3; TRBD1 aligns across 8 bases. The CDR3 loop reads CASVRTGSDTQYF. As DNA, the CDR3 is TGTGCCTCCGTCCGGACAGGGTCGGATACGCAGTATTTT.